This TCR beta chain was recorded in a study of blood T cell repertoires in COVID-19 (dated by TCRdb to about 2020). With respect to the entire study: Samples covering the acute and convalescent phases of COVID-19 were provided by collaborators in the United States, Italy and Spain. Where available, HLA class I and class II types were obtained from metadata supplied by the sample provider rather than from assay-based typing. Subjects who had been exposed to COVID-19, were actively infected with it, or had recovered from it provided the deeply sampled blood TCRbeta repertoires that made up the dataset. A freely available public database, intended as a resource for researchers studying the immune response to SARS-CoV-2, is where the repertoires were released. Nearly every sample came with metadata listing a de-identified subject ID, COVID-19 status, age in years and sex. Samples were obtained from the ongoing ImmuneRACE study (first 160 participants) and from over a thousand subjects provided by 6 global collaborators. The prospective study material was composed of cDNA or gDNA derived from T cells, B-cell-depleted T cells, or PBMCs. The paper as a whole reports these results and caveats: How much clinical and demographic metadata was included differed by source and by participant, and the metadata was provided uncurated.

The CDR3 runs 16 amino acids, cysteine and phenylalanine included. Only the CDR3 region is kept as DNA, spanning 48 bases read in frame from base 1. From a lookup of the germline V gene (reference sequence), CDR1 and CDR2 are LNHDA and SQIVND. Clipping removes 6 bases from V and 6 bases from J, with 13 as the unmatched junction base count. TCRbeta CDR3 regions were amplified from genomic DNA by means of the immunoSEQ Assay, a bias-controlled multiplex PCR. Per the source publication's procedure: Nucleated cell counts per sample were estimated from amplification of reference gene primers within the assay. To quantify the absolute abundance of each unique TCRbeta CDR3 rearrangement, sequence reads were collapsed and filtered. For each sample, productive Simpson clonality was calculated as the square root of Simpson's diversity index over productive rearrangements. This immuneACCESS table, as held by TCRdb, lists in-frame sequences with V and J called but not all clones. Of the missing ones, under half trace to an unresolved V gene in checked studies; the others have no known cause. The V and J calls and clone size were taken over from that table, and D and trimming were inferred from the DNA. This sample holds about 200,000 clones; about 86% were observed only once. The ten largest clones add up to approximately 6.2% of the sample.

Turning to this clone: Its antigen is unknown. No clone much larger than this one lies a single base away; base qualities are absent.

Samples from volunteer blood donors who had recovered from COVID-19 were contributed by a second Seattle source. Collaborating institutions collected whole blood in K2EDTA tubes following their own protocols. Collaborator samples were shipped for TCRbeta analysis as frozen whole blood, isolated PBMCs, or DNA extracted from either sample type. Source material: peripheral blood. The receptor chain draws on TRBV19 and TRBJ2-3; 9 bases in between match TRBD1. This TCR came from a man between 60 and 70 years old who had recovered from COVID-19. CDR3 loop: CASSSQLTGGMDTQYF. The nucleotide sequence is TGTGCCAGTAGCTCCCAACTGACAGGGGGAATGGATACGCAGTATTTT.